This entry lists 21 T cell receptor beta chains sequenced from one sample in a study of radiation and T cells in renal cell carcinoma. Libraries were prepared by immunoSEQ multiplex PCR; TCRdb keeps only in-frame clonotypes and omits some of them. The table has about 140,000 clones, over 80% seen once; the top ten hold approximately 24%. Specified time point: baseline pretreatment blood. Treatment described: 15 Gy SBRT to primary tumor, nephrectomy 4 weeks later. Sequencing used blood, obtained from a patient whose treatment included radiotherapy and nephrectomy. The source of these receptors is a woman aged 45-65 years with renal cell carcinoma.

The J gene is TRBJ1-1, the V gene TRBV21-1. TRBV21-1 is labeled a pseudogene. The CDR3 extends over 11 amino acids. In nucleotides, the CDR3 is TGTGCCAGCAGCAAAGTTCCTGAGCCTTTCTTT. The encoded protein is CASSKVPEPFF.

The chain has TRBV6-6 and TRBJ1-2; 9 nucleotides align to TRBD1. The V and J ends lost 1 base and 2 bases, in that order; junction bases with no gene match: 5. Germline CDR1 reads MNHNY; CDR2 reads SVGAGI (reference sequence). The CDR3 has 16 amino acids. Here the CDR3 reads CASSYLRQGENYGYTF. The CDR3 DNA sequence: TGTGCCAGCAGTTACTTAAGACAGGGGGAAAACTATGGCTACACCTTC.

This chain links TRBV7-2 with TRBJ2-7; D gene ambiguous. This CDR3 has 14 residues. CDR1 and CDR2 (germline): SGHTA, FQGNSA. The germline V and J ends were trimmed by 3 bases and 3 bases, with 12 bases remaining between them. Here the CDR3 reads CASSFETTHYEQYF. In DNA, the CDR3 is TGTGCCAGCAGCTTTGAGACAACACACTACGAGCAGTACTTC.

This chain joins TRBV14 and TRBJ1-1, with D perhaps TRBD1 (5 bases). V lost 3 bases and J lost 0, with 11 bases in between. Germline values: CDR1 SGHDN, CDR2 FVKESK. There are 15 residues in the CDR3. The CDR3 DNA follows: TGTGCCAGCAGCCAGGGACGGGGGATGAACACTGAAGCTTTCTTT. Protein: CASSQGRGMNTEAFF.

The rearrangement joins TRBV7-2 to TRBJ1-3, with no clear D. The CDR3 has 14 amino acids. The ends were cut back, 5 bases at V and 2 bases at J, with 10 bases in the middle. Germline assignment: CDR1 SGHTA and CDR2 FQGNSA. The CDR3 protein is CASSPYGPGNTIYF. In nucleotides, the CDR3 is TGTGCCAGCAGCCCGTACGGCCCTGGAAACACCATATATTTT.

This clone was detected ten times or more. The chain carries TRBV19 and TRBJ1-2; TRBD1 agrees at 9 bases. CDR3 length: 14 amino acids. CDR1 LNHDA and CDR2 SQIVND come from the germline V gene (reference sequence). Germline trimming cut 5 bases from V and 8 bases from J; bases unmatched to any gene: 9. This CDR3 reads CASSPGQGSYGYTF. The CDR3 nucleotides are TGTGCCAGTAGTCCAGGACAGGGGAGTTACGGCTACACCTTC.

The rearrangement links TRBV2 to TRBJ2-7, with 8 nucleotides matching TRBD1. Per the germline V gene, CDR1 is SNHLY and CDR2 is FYNNEI. After removal of 6 bases from V and 5 bases from J, the junction contained 9 bases not matched to a gene. The CDR3 runs to 14 residues. The CDR3 sequence is CASSDDRGVDEQYF. The DNA of the CDR3 is TGTGCCAGCAGCGATGACAGGGGTGTCGACGAGCAGTACTTC.

The gene calls are TRBV9 and TRBJ1-1; D is undetermined. In germline, CDR1 is SGDLS, CDR2 YYNGEE. CDR3 length equals 15 residues. V was cut by 3 bases and J by 4 bases, with 16 bases left in between. CDR3 amino acids: CASSAPFGLGTEAFF. CDR3 DNA: TGTGCCAGCAGCGCCCCGTTTGGTCTGGGCACTGAAGCTTTCTTT.

V and J are TRBV15 and TRBJ1-6; TRBD1 is a possible D gene (6 bases). CDR1 and CDR2 (germline): LNHNV, YYDKDF (reference sequence). This CDR3 comprises 18 residues. V was shortened by 0 bases and J by 0 bases, with 12 bases between the two germline ends. The CDR3 sequence is CATSRDRGRGSYNSPLHF. Here the CDR3 DNA reads TGTGCCACCAGCAGAGATCGGGGCAGGGGCTCCTATAATTCACCCCTCCACTTT.

The rearrangement links TRBV11-2 to TRBJ1-1; D not certain. This CDR3 is built from 14 residues. Per germline, CDR1 SGHAT and CDR2 FQNNGV. V gave up 6 bases and J gave up 2 bases, with 13 bases separating them. The CDR3, as DNA: TGTGCCAGCAGTCGCACCGGCAGTAACACTGAAGCTTTCTTT. Amino acids: CASSRTGSNTEAFF.

This chain uses TRBV6-5 with TRBJ1-2, with no clear D. CDR3 length: 15 residues. V was shortened by 0 bases and J by 8 bases, with 16 bases between the two germline ends. Germline values: CDR1 MNHEY, CDR2 SVGAGI. In DNA, the CDR3 is TGTGCCAGCAGTTACTCGGGCCAGGTCTTTAGCGGCTACACCTTC. It encodes CASSYSGQVFSGYTF.

The J gene is TRBJ2-1, the V gene TRBV2; 11 bases align to TRBD2. The CDR3 has 14 residues. V shed 4 bases, J shed 9 bases, and the junction held 5 bases outside the gene matches. In germline, CDR1 is SNHLY, CDR2 FYNNEI. CDR3 sequence reads: CASSVTSGGSEQFF. Written as DNA, the CDR3 is TGTGCCAGCAGTGTAACTAGCGGGGGCTCTGAGCAGTTCTTC.

The gene calls are TRBV5-6 and TRBJ2-5, with D perhaps TRBD2 (5 bases). The CDR3 loop spans 13 amino acids. Germline CDR1 reads SGHDT; CDR2 reads YYEEEE. The germline V and J ends were trimmed by 7 bases and 10 bases, with 20 bases remaining between them. In nucleotides, the CDR3 is TGTGCCAGCTCATTCGGGGAAGCCGGGGACCAGTACTTC. It translates to CASSFGEAGDQYF.

The chain employs TRBV4-3 and TRBJ1-2; unclear D gene. Germline V gene sequence: CDR1 LGHNA, CDR2 YSLEER. The germline V and J ends were trimmed by 3 bases and 5 bases, with 10 bases remaining between them. This CDR3 has 13 residues. CDR3 in amino acids: CASSQGFRYGYTF. The CDR3 bases are TGCGCCAGCAGCCAGGGGTTTCGGTATGGCTACACCTTC.

The chain employs TRBV5-6 and TRBJ2-7; D possibly matches TRBD1 or TRBD2 (5 bases each). Germline CDR1 reads SGHDT; CDR2 reads YYEEEE. The V gene lost 4 bases and the J gene lost 0 bases, with 11 bases spanning the gap. The CDR3 covers 14 residues. CDR3 in amino acids: CASSDGTDSYEQYF. The CDR3 DNA reads as TGTGCCAGCAGCGACGGGACCGACTCCTACGAGCAGTACTTC.

The chain is built from TRBV6-5 and TRBJ2-1; D possibly matches TRBD1 or TRBD2 (7 bases each). Germline CDR1 reads MNHEY; CDR2 reads SVGAGI. V lost 6 bases and J lost 4, with 16 bases in between. The CDR3 length is 15 residues. The CDR3 DNA follows: TGTGCCAGCAGATCAGGGGGGGGGCGATACAATGAGCAGTTCTTC. Amino acids: CASRSGGGRYNEQFF.

CDR3 bases: TGTGCCAGCAGCTTAAAGGTGAGGGAGACCCAGTACTTC. Its protein is CASSLKVRETQYF. The J gene is TRBJ2-5, the V gene TRBV9; the D is unclear. Germline CDR1 SGDLS, CDR2 YYNGEE. The CDR3 runs to 13 residues. V lost 4 bases and J 5 bases, leaving 12 bases between the germline ends.

V and J are TRBV15 and TRBJ1-1; maybe TRBD1 (6 bases). Germline lookup yields CDR1 LNHNV and CDR2 YYDKDF (reference sequence). Trimming removed 0 bases at V and 5 bases at J, with 19 bases between. This CDR3 has 17 residues. In DNA form, the CDR3 reads TGTGCCACCAGCAGAGAGGGGGGCCTGGTCGGAAGTACTGAAGCTTTCTTT. Its translation is CATSREGGLVGSTEAFF.

V usage is TRBV7-9 and J usage is TRBJ2-7; D may match TRBD1 or TRBD2 (6 bases each). Germline V gene sequence: CDR1 SEHNR, CDR2 FQNEAQ (reference sequence). The CDR3 sequence is 14 residues long. V was cut by 7 bases and J by 4 bases, with 17 bases left in between. The CDR3, as DNA: TGTGCCAGCACCCCGGGGGCAGGGGAATACGAGCAGTACTTC. Encoded protein: CASTPGAGEYEQYF. Full variable domain (rest looked up from reference TRBV7-9 and TRBJ2-7): DTGVSQNPRHKITKRGQNVTFRCDPISEHNRLYWYRQTLGQGPEFLTYFQNEAQLEKSRLLSDRFSAERPKGSFSTLEIQRTEQGDSAMYLCASTPGAGEYEQYFGPGTRLTVT.

The CDR3: CAWSVLLGIPYF. The CDR3 bases are TGTGCCTGGAGTGTACTTCTGGGAATACCGTACTTC. The chain employs TRBV30 and TRBJ2-5; D gene ambiguous. The CDR3 has 12 amino acids. V was cut by 0 bases and J by 13 bases, with 15 bases left in between. Looked up from germline, CDR1 is GTSNPN and CDR2 is SVGIG (reference sequence).

The rearrangement joins TRBV20-1 to TRBJ2-5; D ambiguous. V gave up 6 bases and J gave up 4 bases, with 9 bases separating them. The CDR3 sequence is 11 residues long. Germline V gene lookup returns CDR1 DFQATT and CDR2 SNEGSKA (reference sequence). The DNA for the CDR3 is TGCAGTGCCGGGCGGTCAGAGACCCAGTACTTC. The encoded protein is CSAGRSETQYF.